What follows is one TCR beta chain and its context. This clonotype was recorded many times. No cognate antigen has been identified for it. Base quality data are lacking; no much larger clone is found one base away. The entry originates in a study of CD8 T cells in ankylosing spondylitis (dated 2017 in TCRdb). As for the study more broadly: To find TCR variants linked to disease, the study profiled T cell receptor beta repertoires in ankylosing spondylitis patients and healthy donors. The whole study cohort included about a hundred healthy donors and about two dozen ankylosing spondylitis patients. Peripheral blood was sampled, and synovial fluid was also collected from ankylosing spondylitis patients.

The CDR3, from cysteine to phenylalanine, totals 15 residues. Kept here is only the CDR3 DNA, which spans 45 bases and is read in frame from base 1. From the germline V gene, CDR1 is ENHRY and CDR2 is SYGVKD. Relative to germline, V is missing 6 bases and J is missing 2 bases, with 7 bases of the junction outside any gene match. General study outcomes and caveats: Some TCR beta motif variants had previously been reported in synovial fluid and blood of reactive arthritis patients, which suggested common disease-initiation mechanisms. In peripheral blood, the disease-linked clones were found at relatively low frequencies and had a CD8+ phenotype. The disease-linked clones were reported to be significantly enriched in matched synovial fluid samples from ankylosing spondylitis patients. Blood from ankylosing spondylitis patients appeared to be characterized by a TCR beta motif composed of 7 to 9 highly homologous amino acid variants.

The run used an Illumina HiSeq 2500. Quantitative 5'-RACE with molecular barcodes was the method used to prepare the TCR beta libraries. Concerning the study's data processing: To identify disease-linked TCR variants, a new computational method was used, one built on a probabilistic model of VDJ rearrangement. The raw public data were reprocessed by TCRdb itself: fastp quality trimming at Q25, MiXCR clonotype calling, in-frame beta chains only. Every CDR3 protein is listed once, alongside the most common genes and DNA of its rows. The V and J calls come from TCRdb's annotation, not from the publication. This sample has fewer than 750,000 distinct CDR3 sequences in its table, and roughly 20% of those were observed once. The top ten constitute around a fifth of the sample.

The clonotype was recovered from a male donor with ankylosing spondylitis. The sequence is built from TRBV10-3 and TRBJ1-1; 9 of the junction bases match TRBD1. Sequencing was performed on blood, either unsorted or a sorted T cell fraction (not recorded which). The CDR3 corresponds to CAISPRTGANTEAFF. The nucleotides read TGTGCCATCAGCCCTCGGACAGGGGCAAACACTGAAGCTTTCTTT.